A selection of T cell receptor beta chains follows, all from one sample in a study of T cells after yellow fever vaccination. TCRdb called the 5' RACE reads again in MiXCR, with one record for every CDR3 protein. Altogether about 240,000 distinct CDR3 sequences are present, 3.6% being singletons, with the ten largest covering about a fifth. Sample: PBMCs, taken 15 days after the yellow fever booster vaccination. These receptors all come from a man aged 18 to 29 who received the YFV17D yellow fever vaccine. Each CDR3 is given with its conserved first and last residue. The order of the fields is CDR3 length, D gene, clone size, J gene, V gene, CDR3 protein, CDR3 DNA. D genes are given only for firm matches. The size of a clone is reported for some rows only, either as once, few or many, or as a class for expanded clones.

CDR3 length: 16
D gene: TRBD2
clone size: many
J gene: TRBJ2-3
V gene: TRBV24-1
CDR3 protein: CATSGESGGAEDTQYF
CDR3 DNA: TGTGCCACCAGTGGGGAGTCCGGGGGGGCGGAAGATACGCAGTATTTT

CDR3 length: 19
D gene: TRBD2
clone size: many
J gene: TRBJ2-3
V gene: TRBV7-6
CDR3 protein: CASSSGPGTSGGAWDTQYF
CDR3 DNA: TGTGCCAGCAGCTCCGGTCCCGGGACTAGCGGGGGGGCTTGGGATACGCAGTATTTT

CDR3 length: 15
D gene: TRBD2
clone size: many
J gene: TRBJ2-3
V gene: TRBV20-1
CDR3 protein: CSAIRSGGRADTQYF
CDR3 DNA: TGCAGTGCTATACGTAGCGGGGGGAGGGCCGATACGCAGTATTTT

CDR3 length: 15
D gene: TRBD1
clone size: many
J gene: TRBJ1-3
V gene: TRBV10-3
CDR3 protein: CAISRDRGRGNTIYF
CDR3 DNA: TGTGCCATCAGCCGCGACAGGGGAAGGGGAAACACCATATATTTT

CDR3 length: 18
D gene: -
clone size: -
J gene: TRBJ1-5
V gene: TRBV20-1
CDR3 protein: CSARDLVDGGHSNQPQHF
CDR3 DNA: TGCAGTGCTAGAGATCTGGTCGACGGCGGACATAGCAATCAGCCCCAGCATTTT

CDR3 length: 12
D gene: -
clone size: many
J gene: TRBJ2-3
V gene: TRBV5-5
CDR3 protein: CASSLGIDTQYF
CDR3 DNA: TGTGCCAGCAGCTTGGGAATAGATACGCAGTATTTT

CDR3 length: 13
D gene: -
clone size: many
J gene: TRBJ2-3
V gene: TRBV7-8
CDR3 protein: CASSLAPPGTQYF
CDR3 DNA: TGTGCCAGCAGCTTAGCCCCCCCCGGTACGCAGTATTTT

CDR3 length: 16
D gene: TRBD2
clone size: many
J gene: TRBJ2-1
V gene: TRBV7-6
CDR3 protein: CASSLENSGGLNEQFF
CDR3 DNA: TGTGCCAGCAGCTTAGAAAATAGCGGGGGGCTCAATGAGCAGTTCTTC

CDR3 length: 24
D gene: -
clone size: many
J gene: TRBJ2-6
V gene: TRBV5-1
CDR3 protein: CASSLVRTSPGPGTESSGANVLTF
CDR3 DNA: TGCGCCAGCAGCTTGGTTCGGACATCCCCGGGACCCGGGACGGAAAGCTCTGGGGCCAACGTCCTGACTTTC

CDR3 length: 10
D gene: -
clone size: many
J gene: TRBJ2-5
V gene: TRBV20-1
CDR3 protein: CSAPLETQYF
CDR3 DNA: TGCAGTGCTCCGTTAGAGACCCAGTACTTC

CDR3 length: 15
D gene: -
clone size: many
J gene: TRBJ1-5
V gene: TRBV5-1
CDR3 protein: CASSLGVGRDQPQHF
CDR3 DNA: TGCGCCAGCAGCTTGGGAGTTGGTAGGGATCAGCCCCAGCATTTT

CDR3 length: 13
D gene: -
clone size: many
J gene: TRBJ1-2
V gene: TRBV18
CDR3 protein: CASSPDPDYGYTF
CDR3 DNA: TGTGCCAGCTCACCTGACCCCGACTATGGCTACACCTTC

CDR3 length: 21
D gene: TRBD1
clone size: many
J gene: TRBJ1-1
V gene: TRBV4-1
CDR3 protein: CASSQEPGTASFRGRNTEAFF
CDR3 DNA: TGCGCCAGCAGCCAAGAACCAGGAACCGCCTCATTCAGGGGGCGAAACACTGAAGCTTTCTTT

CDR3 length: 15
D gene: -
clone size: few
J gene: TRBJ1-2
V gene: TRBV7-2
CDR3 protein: CASSLTRVVNYGYTF
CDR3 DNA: TGTGCCAGCAGCTTAACAAGGGTAGTTAACTATGGCTACACCTTC

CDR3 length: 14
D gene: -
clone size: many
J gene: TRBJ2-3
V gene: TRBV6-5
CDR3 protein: CASSYSGSGDTQYF
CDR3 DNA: TGTGCCAGCAGTTACTCGGGCTCTGGGGATACGCAGTATTTT

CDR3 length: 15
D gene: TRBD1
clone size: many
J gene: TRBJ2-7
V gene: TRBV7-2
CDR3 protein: CASSLTGQSSYEQYF
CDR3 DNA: TGTGCCAGCAGCTTGACGGGACAGAGCTCCTACGAGCAGTACTTC

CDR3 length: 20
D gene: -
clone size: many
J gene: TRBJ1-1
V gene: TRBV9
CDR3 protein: CASSVGVSVRGTGNNTEAFF
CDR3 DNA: TGTGCCAGCAGCGTAGGAGTTTCCGTAAGGGGAACGGGTAATAACACTGAAGCTTTCTTT

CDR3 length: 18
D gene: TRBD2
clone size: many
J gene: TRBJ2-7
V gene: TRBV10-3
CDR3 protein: CAISQTGSGTSGSYEQYF
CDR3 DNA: TGTGCCATCAGCCAAACCGGGTCCGGGACTAGCGGCTCCTACGAGCAGTACTTC

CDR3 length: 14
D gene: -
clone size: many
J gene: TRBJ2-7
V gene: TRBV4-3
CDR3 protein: CASSHVGQVYEQYF
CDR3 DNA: TGCGCCAGCAGCCACGTGGGACAAGTCTACGAGCAGTACTTC

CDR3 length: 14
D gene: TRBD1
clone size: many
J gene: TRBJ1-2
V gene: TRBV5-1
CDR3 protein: CASSLSTGVYGYTF
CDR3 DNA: TGCGCCAGCAGCCTATCAACAGGGGTCTATGGCTACACCTTC

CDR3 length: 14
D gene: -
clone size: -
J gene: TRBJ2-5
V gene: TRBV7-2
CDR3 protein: CASSYPGAQETQYF
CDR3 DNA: TGTGCCAGCAGTTATCCAGGGGCCCAAGAGACCCAGTACTTC

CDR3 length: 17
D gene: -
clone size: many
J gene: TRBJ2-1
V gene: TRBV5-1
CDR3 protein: CASSFSTDSFDYNEQFF
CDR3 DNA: TGCGCCAGCAGCTTTAGCACTGACAGTTTCGACTACAATGAGCAGTTCTTC

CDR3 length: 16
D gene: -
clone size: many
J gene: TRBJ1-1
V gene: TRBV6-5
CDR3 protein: CASSYKPGPGGTEAFF
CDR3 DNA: TGTGCCAGCAGTTATAAACCTGGTCCGGGTGGCACTGAAGCTTTCTTT

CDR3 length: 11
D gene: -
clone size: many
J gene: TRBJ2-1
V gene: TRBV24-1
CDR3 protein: CATSDLNEQFF
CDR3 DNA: TGTGCCACCAGTGATTTAAACGAGCAGTTCTTC

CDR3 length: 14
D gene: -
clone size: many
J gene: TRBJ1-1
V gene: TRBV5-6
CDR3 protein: CASSTYRVGTEAFF
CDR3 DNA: TGTGCCAGCAGCACCTACAGGGTGGGCACTGAAGCTTTCTTT

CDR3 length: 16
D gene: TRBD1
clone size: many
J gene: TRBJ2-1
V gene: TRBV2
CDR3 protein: CASSRGQTLSYNEQFF
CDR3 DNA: TGTGCCAGCAGTCGGGGACAGACACTCTCCTACAATGAGCAGTTCTTC

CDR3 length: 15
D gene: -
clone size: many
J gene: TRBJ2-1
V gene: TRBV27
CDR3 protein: CASSLGDKPYNEQFF
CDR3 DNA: TGTGCCAGCAGTTTGGGAGACAAACCCTACAATGAGCAGTTCTTC

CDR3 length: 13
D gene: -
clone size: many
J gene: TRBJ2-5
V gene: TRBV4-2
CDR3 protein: CASSQVGQETQYF
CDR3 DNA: TGTGCCAGCAGCCAAGTGGGCCAAGAGACCCAGTACTTC

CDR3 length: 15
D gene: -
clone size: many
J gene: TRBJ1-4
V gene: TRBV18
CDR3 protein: CASSLRLGTNEKLFF
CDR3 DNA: TGTGCCAGCTCCCTTCGGCTAGGGACTAATGAAAAACTGTTTTTT

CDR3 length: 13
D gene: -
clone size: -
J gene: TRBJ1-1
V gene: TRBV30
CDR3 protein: CACPRNMGTEAFF
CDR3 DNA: TGTGCCTGCCCTCGGAATATGGGAACTGAAGCTTTCTTT

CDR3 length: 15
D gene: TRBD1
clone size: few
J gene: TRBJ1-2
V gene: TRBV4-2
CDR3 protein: CASSQGVGQNYGYTF
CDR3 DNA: TGTGCCAGCAGCCAGGGGGTGGGACAGAACTATGGCTACACCTTC

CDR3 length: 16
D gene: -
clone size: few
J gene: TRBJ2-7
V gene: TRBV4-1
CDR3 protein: CASSRAARTVSYEQYF
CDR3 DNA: TGCGCCAGCAGCCGAGCCGCAAGGACAGTCTCCTACGAGCAGTACTTC

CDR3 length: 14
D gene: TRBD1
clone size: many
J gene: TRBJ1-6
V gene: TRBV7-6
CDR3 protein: CASSRTGVNSPLHF
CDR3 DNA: TGTGCCAGCAGCCGGACAGGGGTCAACTCACCCCTCCACTTT

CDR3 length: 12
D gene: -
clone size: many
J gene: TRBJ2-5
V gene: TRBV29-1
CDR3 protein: CSVVTFGETQYF
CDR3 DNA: TGCAGCGTTGTAACTTTTGGTGAGACCCAGTACTTC

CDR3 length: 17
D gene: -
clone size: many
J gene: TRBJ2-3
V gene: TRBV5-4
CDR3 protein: CASSPPDSPPSTDTQYF
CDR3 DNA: TGTGCCAGCAGCCCCCCCGACAGCCCCCCTAGCACAGATACGCAGTATTTT

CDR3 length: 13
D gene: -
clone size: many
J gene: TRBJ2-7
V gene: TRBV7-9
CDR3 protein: CASSTQGLYEQYF
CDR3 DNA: TGTGCCAGCAGCACACAGGGCTTGTACGAGCAGTACTTC

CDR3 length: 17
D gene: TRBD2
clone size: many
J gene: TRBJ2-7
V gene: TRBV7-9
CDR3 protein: CASSLGALLAGEFEQYF
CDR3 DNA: TGTGCCAGCAGCTTAGGAGCTTTGCTAGCGGGGGAGTTCGAGCAGTACTTC

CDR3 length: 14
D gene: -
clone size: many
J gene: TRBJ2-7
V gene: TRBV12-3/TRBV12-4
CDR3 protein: CASSLGLGAYEQYF
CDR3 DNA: TGTGCCAGCAGCCTAGGGTTGGGGGCCTACGAGCAGTACTTC

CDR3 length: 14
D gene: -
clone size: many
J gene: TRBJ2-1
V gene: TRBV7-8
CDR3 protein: CASSSPAIWNEQFF
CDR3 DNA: TGTGCCAGCAGCTCACCCGCCATCTGGAATGAGCAGTTCTTC

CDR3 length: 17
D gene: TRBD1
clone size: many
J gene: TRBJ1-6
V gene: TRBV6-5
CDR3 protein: CASSYGWTGTAHSPLHF
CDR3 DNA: TGTGCCAGCAGTTACGGATGGACAGGGACGGCCCATTCACCCCTCCACTTT

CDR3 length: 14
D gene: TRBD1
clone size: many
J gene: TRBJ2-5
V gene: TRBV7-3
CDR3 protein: CASSGTGQQETQYF
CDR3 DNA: TGTGCCAGCAGCGGAACGGGACAGCAAGAGACCCAGTACTTC

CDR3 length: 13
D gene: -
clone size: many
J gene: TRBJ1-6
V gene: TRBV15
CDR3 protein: CATSRDSNSPLHF
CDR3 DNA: TGTGCCACCAGCAGGGACAGCAATTCACCCCTCCACTTT

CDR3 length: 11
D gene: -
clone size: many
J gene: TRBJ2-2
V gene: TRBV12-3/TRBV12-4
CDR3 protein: CATTRVGELFF
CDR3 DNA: TGTGCCACCACTAGGGTCGGGGAGCTGTTTTTT